The text below deals with one TCR beta chain. Its antigen is not identified. The data were taken from a study of response to subunit inactivated influenza vaccine. Study findings and constraints: A suggestion made by the authors is that each seasonal influenza vaccination recruits few new T cells.

Germline V gene lookup returns CDR1 MNHEY and CDR2 SMNVEV (reference sequence). The V end lost 5 bases, the J end lost 10 bases, and 15 bases lay between the germline ends. CDR3 length: 14 amino acids. TCRdb reprocessed the RT-PCR reads with MiXCR, giving one entry per CDR3 protein. Of about 520,000 distinct CDR3 sequences listed, around 7.7% were seen once; the top ten hold about 12%. The rearrangement joins TRBV27 to TRBJ1-6; D may be TRBD1 (5 bases). Sequenced material: PBMCs from blood, taken roughly 24 months after vaccination. The receptor comes from a man between 50 and 69 years old who received an inactivated influenza vaccine. The CDR3 DNA sequence: TGTGCCAGCAGTGAGGCGAGGGGAGGATCACCCCTCCACTTT. This gives the protein CASSEARGGSPLHF.